This TCR beta chain originates from a study of cytomegalovirus exposure and HLA in healthy donors. Study-wide findings and caveats: Links to common viral pathogens appeared, in a later analysis, for several of the most significant clusters.

As to this clone: What it binds is unknown.

The PCR employed 60 Vbeta primers together with 13 Jbeta primers. The method was immunoSEQ multiplex PCR; TCRdb's version includes in-frame clones alone and lacks a portion of them. The data contain 200,000 to 250,000 clones, over 80% of them singletons. J gave up 0 bases and V 3 bases, and 8 bases lay outside the gene matches. CDR3 length: 18 residues. From germline, CDR1 is SNHLY and CDR2 FYNNEI. Sequencing used PBMCs. This clonotype was sampled from a boy aged 2 to 9 in good health and CMV-seronegative. The chain carries TRBV2 and TRBJ2-6; TRBD1 matches 7 bases. The CDR3 bases are TGTGCCAGCAGTGATAGGGACAGAGATGCCTCTGGGGCCAACGTCCTGACTTTC. Translating gives CASSDRDRDASGANVLTF.